The 18 T cell receptor beta chains in this list originate from one sample, sequenced in a study of T cell repertoires in cytomegalovirus infection. Each CDR3 protein is one row after TCRdb ran MiXCR on the reads. The sample comprises over 150,000 distinct CDR3 sequences, approximately 19% of which are singletons, and approximately 2.9% rests with the top ten. The sample was PBMCs. These receptors were collected from a human donor in good health (CMV status not recorded). Some clones in this sample may be carry-over from other donors' samples.

As concerns this clonotype: It is likely a read error, because the conserved phenylalanine at the end of the CDR3 is missing. The V and J genes are TRBV7-6 and TRBJ2-5; no clear D gene. From germline, CDR1 is SGHVS and CDR2 FNYEAQ. Trimming removed 2 bases at V and 6 bases at J, with 10 bases between. This CDR3 has 13 residues. CDR3 DNA: TGTGCCAGCAGCTTATTGTCGCCCCAGACCCAGTACTGC. It specifies CASSLLSPQTQYC.

The rearrangement links TRBV28 to TRBJ2-1, with D perhaps being TRBD1 or TRBD2 (5 bases each). From germline, CDR1 is MDHEN and CDR2 SYDVKM. V shed 2 bases and J shed 8 bases, with 7 bases lying between them. The CDR3 loop spans 12 amino acids. The CDR3 region has the DNA TGTGCCAGCAGTTTACAGGGAGATGAGCAGTTCTTC. It specifies CASSLQGDEQFF.

The J gene is TRBJ1-3, the V gene TRBV29-1; TRBD1 aligns across 8 bases. The germline gives CDR1 SQVTM, CDR2 ANQGSEA. The CDR3 has 16 amino acids. V lost 0 bases to trimming and J lost 3 bases; unmatched junction nucleotides: 7. The CDR3 spells CSVEDLRQGNGNTIYF. CDR3 sequence (DNA): TGCAGCGTTGAAGATCTACGACAGGGGAATGGAAACACCATATATTTT.

A note on this clonotype: A single base separates this from a much larger clone, so it may be a read error. The chain uses TRBV7-6 and TRBJ2-3, with D unresolved. The germline gives CDR1 SGHVS, CDR2 FNYEAQ. This CDR3 is built from 16 residues. The chain's CDR3 is CAISLFSYPSTDTQYF. Written as DNA, the CDR3 is TGTGCCATCAGCTTATTTTCCTACCCTAGCACAGATACGCAGTATTTT. The complete variable domain, with remaining parts taken from reference TRBV7-6 and TRBJ2-3, reads GAGVSQSPRYKVTKRGQDVALRCDPISGHVSLYWYRQALGQGPEFLTYFNYEAQQDKSGLPNDRFSAERPEGSISTLTIQRTEQRDSAMYRCAISLFSYPSTDTQYFGPGTRLTVL.

This clonotype appeared a single time. The chain combines TRBV28 with TRBJ1-1; TRBD1 matches at 9 bases. There are 13 residues in the CDR3. Germline values: CDR1 MDHEN, CDR2 SYDVKM. V lost 8 bases and J lost 7; bases outside the gene matches: 8. The CDR3 DNA reads TGTGCCAGCCGAGGACAGGGGCCCGATGAAGCTTTCTTT. Translating gives CASRGQGPDEAFF.

CDR3: CASIQPGSPQPQHF. The CDR3 coding sequence is TGTGCCAGCATTCAACCGGGGTCACCTCAGCCCCAGCATTTT. The rearrangement uses TRBV28 and TRBJ1-5, with D unclear. Trimming took 7 bases from V and 6 from J, leaving 16 bases between them. The CDR3 length is 14 residues. Germline V gene lookup returns CDR1 MDHEN and CDR2 SYDVKM.

This clonotype was counted at least ten times. The chain is built from TRBV7-2 and TRBJ1-4; TRBD1 might be the D (6 bases). Deletions cut 4 bases from V and 7 bases from J, with 16 bases between. The CDR3 totals 15 residues. Germline CDR1 SGHTA, CDR2 FQGNSA. The chain's CDR3 is CASSSRRTEIEKLFF. The CDR3 coding sequence is TGTGCCAGCAGCTCCCGAAGGACAGAAATTGAAAAACTGTTTTTT.

The J gene is TRBJ1-1, the V gene TRBV7-8, with D unresolved. Trimming pared 5 bases from V and 1 base from J, leaving 8 bases between. Germline V lookup: CDR1 SGHVS, CDR2 FQNEAQ. The CDR3 is 13 residues long. As DNA, the CDR3 is TGTGCCAGCAGCAGGCAAAAGAACACTGAAGCTTTCTTT. Translating gives CASSRQKNTEAFF.

This clonotype was observed a handful of times. The chain is built from TRBV19 and TRBJ2-7; a possible D gene is TRBD2 (5 bases). The CDR3 length is 13 residues. V was trimmed by 2 bases and J by 6 bases, leaving 11 bases between them. Per the germline V gene, CDR1 is LNHDA and CDR2 is SQIVND (reference sequence). The chain's CDR3 is CASSIIASREQYF. The CDR3 coding sequence is TGTGCCAGTAGTATAATCGCTAGCCGCGAGCAGTACTTC.

Note on this clonotype: A much larger clone differs by one base, so this may be a read error. The rearrangement joins TRBV7-8 to TRBJ1-1, with a weak D call TRBD1 (5 bases). V lost 3 bases and J lost 3, with 11 bases in between. Germline V lookup: CDR1 SGHVS, CDR2 FQNEAQ. The length of the CDR3 is 14 residues. The CDR3 DNA reads as TGTGCCAGCAGCTTGTCAGGGACGTACACTGAAGCTTTCTTT. Translating it yields CASSLSGTYTEAFF.

The gene calls are TRBV28 and TRBJ2-1; 10 bases align to TRBD2. Looked up from germline, CDR1 is MDHEN and CDR2 is SYDVKM. The CDR3 has 15 residues. V lost 3 bases to trimming and J lost 5 bases; unmatched junction nucleotides: 4. The CDR3 loop is CASSFSGRTNNEQFF. The CDR3 DNA is TGTGCCAGCAGTTTTAGCGGGAGGACTAACAATGAGCAGTTCTTC. The variable domain in full, completed from reference TRBV28 and TRBJ2-1, reads DVKVTQSSRYLVKRTGEKVFLECVQDMDHENMFWYRQDPGLGLRLIYFSYDVKMKEKGDIPEGYSVSREKKERFSLILESASTNQTSMYLCASSFSGRTNNEQFFGPGTRLTVL.

The J gene is TRBJ2-2, the V gene TRBV19, with D perhaps assigned TRBD1 or TRBD2 (6 bases each). CDR1 and CDR2 from the germline V gene are LNHDA and SQIVND (reference sequence). The length of the CDR3 is 14 residues. The V gene lost 6 bases and the J gene lost 8 bases, with 16 bases spanning the gap. CDR3 coding DNA: TGTGCCAGTAGAGAGTTCCGGGGGCAAGGGGAGCTGTTTTTT. Translated, it gives CASREFRGQGELFF.

This rearrangement joins TRBV7-9 to TRBJ2-2; 7 bases align to TRBD1. Germline V gives CDR1 SEHNR, CDR2 FQNEAQ (reference sequence). The CDR3 has 14 amino acids. Unmatched junction bases numbered 9, after V lost 7 bases and J lost 7 bases. In DNA form, the CDR3 reads TGTGCCAGCACCGACAGGGATGCGGACGGGGAGCTGTTTTTT. It yields the protein CASTDRDADGELFF.

This clonotype has ten or more counts. The rearrangement links TRBV25-1 to TRBJ2-4; D possibly corresponds to TRBD2 (5 bases). The V end lost 7 bases, the J end lost 7 bases, and 8 bases lay between the germline ends. The V gene's germline CDR1 is MGHDK and CDR2 SYGVNS. This CDR3 spans 11 amino acids. DNA for the CDR3: TGTGCCAGCACTTGGGAGAACATTCAGTACTTC. Its protein product is CASTWENIQYF.

The chain links TRBV10-3 to TRBJ1-1; 7 bases align to TRBD1. CDR3 length: 13 residues. CDR1 is ENHRY, CDR2 SYGVKD, per germline. After removal of 9 bases from V and 7 bases from J, the junction contained 11 bases not matched to a gene. CDR3 protein: CAIRQGLGIEAFF. CDR3 DNA sequence: TGTGCCATTAGACAGGGCCTTGGGATTGAAGCTTTCTTT.

The rearrangement links TRBV28 to TRBJ2-5; 7 bases align to TRBD1. Germline CDR1 MDHEN, CDR2 SYDVKM. The CDR3 loop spans 14 amino acids. Trimming removed 8 bases from V and 4 bases from J; junction bases left unmatched: 10. DNA for the CDR3: TGTGCCAGCCTCACATCAGGGGGTAGAGAGACCCAGTACTTC. It yields the protein CASLTSGGRETQYF.

This clonotype was detected ten times or more. The chain couples TRBV6-1 to TRBJ1-1; 9 bases match TRBD1. After removal of 8 bases from V and 12 bases from J, the junction contained 10 bases not matched to a gene. This CDR3 is built from 12 residues. In germline, CDR1 is MNHNS, CDR2 SASEGT. The CDR3 is CASLTGTGQSFF. The CDR3 nucleotides read TGTGCCAGCTTGACAGGGACAGGGCAATCTTTCTTT.

This clonotype was seen repeatedly, ten times or more. This chain links TRBV7-2 with TRBJ2-5; D may be TRBD1 (5 bases). The CDR3 covers 13 residues. Deletions cut 5 bases from V and 2 bases from J, with 9 bases between. Germline loops: CDR1 SGHTA, CDR2 FQGNSA. The CDR3 nucleotides read TGTGCCAGCAGCCAAGGGGTTCAAGAGACCCAGTACTTC. This codes for CASSQGVQETQYF.